This T cell receptor (beta chain) was found in a study of T cell clusters in autoimmune cytopenias. Study conclusions and caveats: TRB repertoire shifts in secondary cytopenia and chronic lymphocytic leukemia mostly reflected lymphoma, not autoimmunity.

TRB was amplified from approximately 230 ng of peripheral blood genomic DNA per sample. One tube held mixed TRB-A and TRB-B primer pools for touch-down PCR. From its re-call of the multiplex PCR reads, TCRdb lists each CDR3 protein once, without DNA. The sample data list 6,000 to 6,500 distinct CDR3 sequences. According to its frequency, this clonotype is medium-sized. The antigen remains undetermined. CDR1 MNHEY and CDR2 SVGAGI come from the germline V gene. CDR3 length: 15 residues. These same records also appear under a second study, on T cell repertoires in aging, cancer and after chemotherapy. This second report adds: Six age groups, ranging from 30 or younger to 70 or older, included the donors.

The clonotype originates from a human donor in good health. The chain couples TRBV6-5 to TRBJ2-7; the D call of TRBD1 rests on TCRdb alone, since no DNA is present to check it. The specimen sequenced was peripheral blood. CDR3 residues: CASSYSWRGIDEQYF.